This T cell receptor beta chain was obtained from a study of high-grade serous ovarian cancer treatment subgroups. As for the study in general: Mean per sample: about 14,000 reads, some 8,100 unique TCR beta rearrangements.

The tumor samples were collected prior to definitive surgery or chemotherapy. The CDR3 length is 17 residues. Trimming removed 3 bases from V and 1 base from J; junction bases left unmatched: 8. CDR1 and CDR2 from the germline V gene are LGHNA and YSLEER. Repertoires were generated with immunoSEQ multiplex PCR, while TCRdb's copy carries only in-frame clones and drops some. This sample yields roughly 10,000 clones, of which around 68% are seen a single time; roughly 3.7% belongs to the top ten. The sequencing sample was made of tumor tissue. This clonotype was obtained from a human donor with high-grade serous ovarian cancer. The chain carries TRBV4-3 and TRBJ2-1; 8 bases line up with TRBD1. DNA of the CDR3: TGCGCCAGCAGCCACCCTCGGCAGGGGGCATCCTACAATGAGCAGTTCTTC. Encoded protein: CASSHPRQGASYNEQFF.